A single sample is the source of the 19 T cell receptor beta chains below, sequenced in a study of T cell responses to AZD1222 COVID-19 vaccine (dated by TCRdb to about 2021). Interpreted using the paper, the time point label stands for: baseline before first vaccination. The library was made by the immunoSEQ multiplex PCR assay. This is the immuneACCESS table as TCRdb keeps it, with only in-frame sequences that have V and J called. A part of the clones is gone; compared with another copy, unresolved V genes explain less than half, and the rest is unexplained. A total of about 100,000 clones appear in this sample, more than 75% of them only once. The top ten constitute approximately 15% of the sample. Here the sequenced sample was peripheral blood, taken on day 0 of AZD1222 vaccination. The receptors shown here come from an adult in good health.

This clone came up a few times. The chain joins TRBV3-1 (or the pseudogene TRBV3-2) to TRBJ2-7, with 8 nucleotides matching TRBD2. Germline V gene data show CDR1 as LGHDT and CDR2 as YNNKEL (reference sequence). J was trimmed by 1 base and V by 1 base; bases with no gene match: 12. The length of the CDR3 is 18 residues. The CDR3 coding sequence is TGTGCCAGCAGCCAAGTAGGGAGCAGCGGGAGTTGGTCCTACGAGCAGTACTTC. It translates to CASSQVGSSGSWSYEQYF.

J is TRBJ1-1 and V is TRBV2; D ambiguous. This CDR3 is 13 amino acids long. The V gene lost 3 bases and the J gene lost 1 base, with 6 bases spanning the gap. Germline V lookup: CDR1 SNHLY, CDR2 FYNNEI. This CDR3 reads CASSELENTEAFF. In DNA form, the CDR3 reads TGTGCCAGCAGTGAGCTCGAGAACACTGAAGCTTTCTTT.

This chain uses TRBV7-2 with TRBJ1-1; D may be TRBD1 (5 bases). CDR1 and CDR2 (germline): SGHTA, FQGNSA. V gave up 4 bases and J gave up 0 bases, with 15 bases separating them. This CDR3 comprises 16 residues. CDR3 DNA sequence: TGTGCCAGCAGCTCAACCCGAACAGGTTTGAACACTGAAGCTTTCTTT. Translating gives CASSSTRTGLNTEAFF.

For the CDR3, the DNA is TGCGCCAGCAGTGAGGGGGCGCCCATGGGGGAGCTGTTTTTT. Protein product: CASSEGAPMGELFF. This chain links TRBV10-2 with TRBJ2-2; perhaps TRBD1 as D (5 bases). The V gene's germline CDR1 is WSHSY and CDR2 SAAADI. The CDR3 contains 14 residues. V was pared by 2 bases and J by 8 bases, with 12 bases between.

V is TRBV4-1 and J is TRBJ2-1; 10 bases match TRBD1. This CDR3 region has 14 residues. J lost 14 bases, V lost 6 bases, and 13 bases had no gene match. Germline-derived CDR1 and CDR2 are MGHRA and YSYEKL. The CDR3 here is CASSSLPGQGREFF. The CDR3 DNA reads TGCGCCAGCAGTTCTCTCCCGGGACAGGGGAGGGAGTTCTTC.

This clone is medium-sized in the sample. V is TRBV5-1 and J is TRBJ2-7; D not certain. Trimming left V 3 bases short and J 5 bases short, with 12 bases between. CDR3 length: 13 residues. CDR1 and CDR2 from the germline V gene are SGHRS and YFSETQ. The CDR3 protein is CASSSAPGNEQYF. As DNA, the CDR3 is TGCGCCAGCAGCTCGGCTCCGGGTAACGAGCAGTACTTC.

This clone was picked up a small number of times. The chain has TRBV10-3 and TRBJ2-7; TRBD2 is a possible D gene (6 bases). The CDR3 contains 15 residues. V lost 3 bases and J 3 bases, leaving 15 bases between the germline ends. Germline CDR1 ENHRY, CDR2 SYGVKD. For the CDR3, the DNA is TGTGCCATCAGTGATCCGGGACTTAACGACTACGAGCAGTACTTC. Its translation: CAISDPGLNDYEQYF.

V and J are TRBV19 and TRBJ2-1, with D unresolved. This CDR3 is 16 amino acids long. With 1 base removed from V and 3 bases from J, the gap between germline ends came to 13 bases. Germline V lookup: CDR1 LNHDA, CDR2 SQIVND (reference sequence). In DNA form, the CDR3 reads TGTGCCAGTAGTATAGGGTTTCCCCCCCACTACAATGAGCAGTTCTTC. Amino acids: CASSIGFPPHYNEQFF.

Relative to its sample, this clone is medium-sized. The genes are TRBV6-5 and TRBJ2-2; D is possibly TRBD1 or TRBD2 (5 bases each). Germline assignment: CDR1 MNHEY and CDR2 SVGAGI. This CDR3 comprises 15 residues. V lost 6 bases and J lost 4, with 15 bases in between. CDR3 protein: CASRTEGFGTGELFF. The CDR3 nucleotides are TGTGCCAGCAGAACAGAGGGGTTTGGCACCGGGGAGCTGTTTTTT.

The chain uses TRBV20-1 and TRBJ2-3; D uncertain. Trimming stripped 5 bases from V and 4 bases from J, with 7 bases between. This CDR3 has 11 residues. The V gene's germline CDR1 is DFQATT and CDR2 SNEGSKA (reference sequence). The CDR3 coding sequence is TGCAGTGCTGGCGATCCAGATACGCAGTATTTT. It codes for CSAGDPDTQYF.

This sequence joins TRBV11-2 and TRBJ2-3, with TRBD2 identical over 9 bases. Germline V gene lookup returns CDR1 SGHAT and CDR2 FQNNGV. CDR3 length: 13 amino acids. J lost 9 bases, V lost 5 bases, and 6 bases had no gene match. CDR3 region: CASSGGGAATQYF. CDR3 nucleotide sequence: TGTGCCAGCAGCGGCGGGGGGGCTGCAACGCAGTATTTT.

The J gene is TRBJ2-5, the V gene TRBV5-1; 8 nucleotides line up with TRBD1. The CDR3 extends over 13 amino acids. V lost 4 bases and J lost 5; bases outside the gene matches: 4. Germline V gives CDR1 SGHRS, CDR2 YFSETQ. The chain's CDR3 is CASSQDRVETQYF. The CDR3 DNA reads as TGCGCCAGCAGCCAGGACAGGGTCGAGACCCAGTACTTC. Looking up the rest from reference TRBV5-1 and TRBJ2-5 gives the full variable domain: KAGVTQTPRYLIKTRGQQVTLSCSPISGHRSVSWYQQTPGQGLQFLFEYFSETQRNKGNFPGRFSGRQFSNSRSEMNVSTLELGDSALYLCASSQDRVETQYFGPGTRLLVL.

The chain is built from TRBV14 and TRBJ2-7, with D perhaps matching TRBD1 (6 bases). This CDR3 spans 14 amino acids. Trimming took off 3 bases at V and 3 bases at J, with 12 bases between the two ends. The germline gives CDR1 SGHDN, CDR2 FVKESK. CDR3: CASSQPGQIYEQYF. The CDR3 DNA follows: TGTGCCAGCAGCCAGCCCGGACAGATCTACGAGCAGTACTTC. Based on the CDR3 plus reference TRBV14 and TRBJ2-7, the full variable domain is EAGVTQFPSHSVIEKGQTVTLRCDPISGHDNLYWYRRVMGKEIKFLLHFVKESKQDESGMPNNRFLAERTGGTYSTLKVQPAELEDSGVYFCASSQPGQIYEQYFGPGTRLTVT.

The chain combines TRBV24-1 with TRBJ2-6, with a tentative D call TRBD2 (7 bases). The V gene lost 5 bases and the J gene lost 0 bases, with 19 bases spanning the gap. Germline loops: CDR1 KGHDR, CDR2 SFDVKD. This CDR3 has 19 amino acids. In nucleotides, the CDR3 is TGTGCCACCAGTGCTTCCCCGGGGAGGGGGAACTCTGGGGCCAACGTCCTGACTTTC. This codes for CATSASPGRGNSGANVLTF.

This chain links TRBV4-1 with TRBJ1-2, with 7 bases aligning to TRBD1. There are 16 residues in the CDR3. Germline lookup yields CDR1 MGHRA and CDR2 YSYEKL. V lost 1 base and J lost 0; bases outside the gene matches: 5. Here the CDR3 reads CASSQGTGRTNYGYTF. As DNA, the CDR3 is TGCGCCAGCAGCCAAGGGACAGGACGGACTAACTATGGCTACACCTTC.

This clone has a handful of counts. This chain links TRBV20-1 with TRBJ1-3, with D hard to call. The V and J ends lost 7 bases and 4 bases respectively, with 8 bases between them. The germline V gene encodes CDR1 DFQATT and CDR2 SNEGSKA (reference sequence). CDR3 length: 11 residues. CDR3 region: CSGMRGNTIYF. The CDR3 nucleotides read TGCAGTGGCATGAGGGGAAACACCATATATTTT.

Only one count was recorded for this clone. The chain combines TRBV11-3 with TRBJ2-1; a weak D match, TRBD2 (5 bases). This CDR3 spans 16 amino acids. Trimming cost V 0 bases and J 6 bases, with 15 bases left between them. Germline values: CDR1 SGHNT, CDR2 YENEEA. CDR3 bases: TGTGCCAGCAGCTTAGAAGAGCGGCCCCCCTCCAATGAGCAGTTCTTC. Its protein product is CASSLEERPPSNEQFF.

The chain combines TRBV19 with TRBJ2-1, with 8 positions matching TRBD2. V was clipped by 3 bases and J by 8 bases; unmatched bases: 12. The CDR3 length is 16 residues. Germline V gene data show CDR1 as LNHDA and CDR2 as SQIVND (reference sequence). The CDR3 loop reads CASSIPASGRRDEQFF. For the CDR3, the DNA is TGTGCCAGTAGTATCCCCGCTAGCGGGCGAAGAGATGAGCAGTTCTTC.

The chain recombines TRBV4-1 with TRBJ2-7; 7 bases line up with TRBD1. In germline, CDR1 is MGHRA, CDR2 YSYEKL. J was trimmed by 4 bases and V by 4 bases; bases with no gene match: 7. The CDR3 is 14 residues long. CDR3 sequence: CASSRDDRDYEQYF. The CDR3 region has the DNA TGCGCCAGCAGCCGAGACGACAGGGATTACGAGCAGTACTTC.